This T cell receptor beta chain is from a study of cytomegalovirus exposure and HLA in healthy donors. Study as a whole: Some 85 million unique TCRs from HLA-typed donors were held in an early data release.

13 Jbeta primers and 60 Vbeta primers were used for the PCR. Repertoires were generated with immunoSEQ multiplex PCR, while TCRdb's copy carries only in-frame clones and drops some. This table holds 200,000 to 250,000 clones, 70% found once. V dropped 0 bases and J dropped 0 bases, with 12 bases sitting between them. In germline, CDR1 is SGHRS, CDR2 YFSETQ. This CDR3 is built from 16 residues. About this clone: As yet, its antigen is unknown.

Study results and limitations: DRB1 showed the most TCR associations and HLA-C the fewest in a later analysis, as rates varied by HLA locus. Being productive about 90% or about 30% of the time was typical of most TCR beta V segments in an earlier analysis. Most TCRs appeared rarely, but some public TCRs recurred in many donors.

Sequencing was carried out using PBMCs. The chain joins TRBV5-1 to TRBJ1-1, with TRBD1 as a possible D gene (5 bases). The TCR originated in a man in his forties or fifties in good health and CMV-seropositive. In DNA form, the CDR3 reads TGCGCCAGCAGCTTGGGTCAGACAGTGATGAACACTGAAGCTTTCTTT. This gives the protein CASSLGQTVMNTEAFF.